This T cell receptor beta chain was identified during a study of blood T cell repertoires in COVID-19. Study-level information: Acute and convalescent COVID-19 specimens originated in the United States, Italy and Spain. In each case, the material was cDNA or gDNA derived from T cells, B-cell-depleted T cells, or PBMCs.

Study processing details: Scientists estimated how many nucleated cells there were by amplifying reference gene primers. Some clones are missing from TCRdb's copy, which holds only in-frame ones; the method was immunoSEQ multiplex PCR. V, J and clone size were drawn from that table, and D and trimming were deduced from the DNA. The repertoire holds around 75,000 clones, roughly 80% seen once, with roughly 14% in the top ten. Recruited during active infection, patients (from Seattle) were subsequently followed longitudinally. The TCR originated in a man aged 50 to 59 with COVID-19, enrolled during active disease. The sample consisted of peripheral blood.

The CDR3 nucleotides read TGTGCCAGCTCCTGGTCAGGGGACCAAGAGACCCAGTACTTC. Translated, it gives CASSWSGDQETQYF. The chain joins TRBV18 to TRBJ2-5; weak D call: TRBD1 (6 bases). CDR1 and CDR2 from the germline V gene are KGHSH and LQKENI. V lost 6 bases and J lost 0, with 11 bases in between. The CDR3 sequence is 14 residues long. Full variable domain (outside the CDR3, taken from reference TRBV18 and TRBJ2-5): NAGVMQNPRHLVRRRGQEARLRCSPMKGHSHVYWYRQLPEEGLKFMVYLQKENIIDESGMPKERFSAEFPKEGPSILRIQQVVRGDSAAYFCASSWSGDQETQYFGPGTRLLVL.